The present T cell receptor (beta chain) was sequenced within a study of T cell responses to AZD1222 COVID-19 vaccine. The CDR3 totals 13 residues. Trimming took off 2 bases at V and 0 bases at J, with 7 bases between the two ends. CDR1 SQVTM and CDR2 ANQGSEA come from the germline V gene. The method was immunoSEQ multiplex PCR; TCRdb's version includes in-frame clones alone and lacks a portion of them. The top ten hold 1.5% of the sample, which has 80,000 or so clones, around 90% seen once. Source: peripheral blood, taken on day 0 of AZD1222 vaccination. The V and J genes are TRBV29-1 and TRBJ1-1; no definite D call. The origin of this receptor is an adult in good health. This CDR3 reads CSVELRLNTEAFF. The CDR3 DNA follows: TGCAGCGTTGAACTCAGGCTGAACACTGAAGCTTTCTTT.